This entry lists 10 T cell receptor beta chains sequenced from one sample in a study of T cells in Graves' hyperthyroidism and ophthalmopathy. The CDR3 regions of TCR beta were amplified from RNA transcripts. Researchers ran a first-round RT-PCR on the TCR CDR3 using the HTBI primer set. One entry per CDR3 protein, called by TCRdb with MiXCR from the multiplex PCR reads. The table shows a few hundred thousand distinct CDR3 sequences, with 17% occurring only once. The sequenced material came from blood. The receptors derive from a woman aged 18-29 years with Graves' ophthalmopathy.

There are many counts of this clonotype. The V and J genes are TRBV18 and TRBJ1-1; 7 bases align to TRBD1. The CDR3 runs 13 residues. The germline V gene has CDR1 KGHSH and CDR2 LQKENI. V was clipped by 5 bases and J by 8 bases; unmatched bases: 8. The CDR3 region has the DNA TGTGCCAGCTCATCCAACCGGGACAGCGAAGCTTTCTTT. It yields the protein CASSSNRDSEAFF.

Notes on this clonotype: This may stem from a read error, because a much larger clone lies one nucleotide away. The chain recombines TRBV28 with TRBJ1-5; D is unresolved. Trimming left V 6 bases short and J 3 bases short, with 12 bases between. The germline gives CDR1 MDHEN, CDR2 SYDVKM. This CDR3 is 14 amino acids long. CDR3 sequence (DNA): TGTGCCAGCAGCACCGGGAGTCTCAATCAGCCCCAGCATTTT. This sequence encodes CASSTGSLNQPQHF. The variable domain in full, with the rest retrieved from reference TRBV28 and TRBJ1-5, is DVKVTQSSRYLVKRTGEKVFLECVQDMDHENMFWYRQDPGLGLRLIYFSYDVKMKEKGDIPEGYSVSREKKERFSLILESASTNQTSMYLCASSTGSLNQPQHFGDGTRLSIL.

This clonotype was observed many times. The chain has TRBV11-2 and TRBJ2-7, with a possible D match to TRBD2 (7 bases). The germline CDR1 and CDR2 sequences are SGHAT and FQNNGV. The V and J ends lost 5 bases and 9 bases respectively, with 23 bases between them. CDR3 length equals 15 residues. In DNA, the CDR3 is TGTGCCAGCAGCCCTCCGGGGGGCGGGAGTTCAGGGCAGTACTTC. Residues: CASSPPGGGSSGQYF.

This clonotype was counted only a few times. J is TRBJ1-2 and V is TRBV28; D uncertain. Trimming stripped 8 bases from V and 7 bases from J, with 17 bases between. This CDR3 comprises 13 residues. CDR1 is MDHEN and CDR2 is SYDVKM in the germline V gene. The CDR3 spells CASWTRGTAGYTF. CDR3 nucleotides: TGTGCCAGCTGGACTCGGGGAACAGCTGGCTACACCTTC.

V is TRBV2 and J is TRBJ2-1; no reliable D call. V was clipped by 3 bases and J by 2 bases, with 14 bases between them. Germline CDR1 and CDR2: SNHLY and FYNNEI. This CDR3 spans 16 amino acids. CDR3 sequence: CASSEKDLSTYNEQFF. The CDR3 DNA follows: TGTGCCAGCAGTGAGAAGGACCTTTCGACCTACAATGAGCAGTTCTTC.

This chain uses TRBV29-1 with TRBJ2-1, with TRBD1 identical over 11 bases. V dropped 3 bases and J dropped 2; count of bases not matched to a gene: 9. Germline V gene sequence: CDR1 SQVTM, CDR2 ANQGSEA. The length of the CDR3 is 17 residues. The DNA for the CDR3 is TGCAGCGTTGAGAGGACAGGGGGCGGAGAGCCCTACAATGAGCAGTTCTTC. Translating gives CSVERTGGGEPYNEQFF.

This clonotype was recorded many times. The V call is TRBV3-1, the J call TRBJ1-2; D is perhaps TRBD1 (5 bases). The CDR3 totals 13 residues. Deletions cut 0 bases from V and 8 bases from J, with 10 bases between. Germline V CDR1 and CDR2: LGHDT, YNNKEL (reference sequence). CDR3 in amino acids: CASSQDAGWGYTF. For the CDR3, the DNA is TGTGCCAGCAGCCAAGATGCAGGGTGGGGCTACACCTTC. The full variable domain, rest sourced from reference TRBV3-1 and TRBJ1-2, is DTAVSQTPKYLVTQMGNDKSIKCEQNLGHDTMYWYKQDSKKFLKIMFSYNNKELIINETVPNRFSPKSPDKAHLNLHINSLELGDSAVYFCASSQDAGWGYTFGSGTRLTVV.

The V and J genes are TRBV14 and TRBJ2-3; 8 nucleotides line up with TRBD1. V shed 0 bases, J shed 0 bases, and the junction held 11 bases outside the gene matches. CDR3 size: 19 residues. Germline lookup yields CDR1 SGHDN and CDR2 FVKESK. CDR3 loop: CASSQEGQGELSSTDTQYF. CDR3 in DNA: TGTGCCAGCAGCCAAGAAGGACAGGGAGAGCTCTCTAGCACAGATACGCAGTATTTT.

The table lists this clonotype with many counts. CDR3 bases: TGCAGTGCTAGACCAAGGGTAGGAGAGACCCAGTACTTC. The encoded protein is CSARPRVGETQYF. The chain carries TRBV20-1 and TRBJ2-5; D is unresolved. V was shortened by 2 bases and J by 4 bases, with 11 bases between the two germline ends. Germline CDR1 is DFQATT and CDR2 is SNEGSKA (reference sequence). The CDR3 consists of 13 residues.

The V gene is TRBV27, the J gene TRBJ1-2; D may be TRBD1 (6 bases). The CDR3 consists of 14 residues. Deletions cut 7 bases from V and 6 bases from J, with 18 bases between. Germline-derived CDR1 and CDR2 are MNHEY and SMNVEV (reference sequence). CDR3 nucleotide sequence: TGTGCCAGCAATTTTCGAGGGGGATGGGATGGCTACACCTTC. It codes for CASNFRGGWDGYTF.